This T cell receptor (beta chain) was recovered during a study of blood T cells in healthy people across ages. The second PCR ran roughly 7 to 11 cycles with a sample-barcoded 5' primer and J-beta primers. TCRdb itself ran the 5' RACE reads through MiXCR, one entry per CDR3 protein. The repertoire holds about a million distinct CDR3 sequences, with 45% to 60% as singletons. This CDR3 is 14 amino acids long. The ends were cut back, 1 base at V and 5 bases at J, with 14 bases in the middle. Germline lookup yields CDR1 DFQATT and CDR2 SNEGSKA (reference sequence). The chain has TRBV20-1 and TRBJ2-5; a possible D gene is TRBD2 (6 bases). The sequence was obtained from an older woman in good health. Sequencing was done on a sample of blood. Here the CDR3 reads CSARGLVGVETQYF. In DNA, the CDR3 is TGCAGTGCTAGAGGACTAGTGGGAGTGGAGACCCAGTACTTC.